What follows is one T cell receptor beta chain and its context. The record originates from a study of blood T cell repertoires in COVID-19. The germline CDR1 and CDR2 sequences are MNHEY and SVGAGI. The ends were cut back, 6 bases at V and 5 bases at J, with 13 bases in the middle. The CDR3 length is 13 residues. Methods used by the authors: Amplification of reference gene primers was used by the study to estimate nucleated cell counts. Measured with immunoSEQ multiplex PCR; TCRdb has only the in-frame clones, and not every one. V, J and clone size are taken as reported in that table, and D and trimming were inferred from the DNA itself. The sample includes about 180,000 clones, approximately 85% of them seen just once.

The source material was PBMCs or T cells enriched from blood (not recorded which). The genes are TRBV6-5 and TRBJ2-5; possibly TRBD2 for D (6 bases). The TCR originated in a man in his forties who had recovered from COVID-19. The CDR3 DNA follows: TGTGCCAGCAGGTCGGCGGGGAGGGAGACCCAGTACTTC. This translates into CASRSAGRETQYF.